The rows below give T cell receptor beta chains drawn from one sample of a study of Graves' ophthalmopathy and Graves' hyperthyroidism. TCRdb re-called the multiplex PCR reads through MiXCR, storing one row per CDR3 protein. Of hundreds of thousands of distinct CDR3 sequences in the sample, over 40% were seen once. Sequences were obtained from peripheral blood. These TCRs come from an adult man with Graves' ophthalmopathy. CDR3s include the opening cysteine and the closing phenylalanine or tryptophan. Each record gives: J gene, V gene, D gene, clone size, CDR3 DNA, CDR3 protein. The D gene is left open where the match is weak. Some rows have no size entry. The others give once, few or many, or a class for an expanded clone.

TRBJ1-1 | TRBV10-3 | - | - | TGTGCCAGCAGTGTTGGGTGGGGACGGACGGGGACTGAAGCTTTCTTT | CASSVGWGRTGTEAFF
TRBJ2-3 | TRBV2 | - | - | TGTGCCAGCAGCCGGGAAAGCACAGATACGCAGTATTTT | CASSRESTDTQYF
TRBJ1-4 | TRBV5-1 | TRBD1 | - | TGCGCCAGCAGCGTGACAGGGTCGGCAACTAATGAAAAACTGTTTTTT | CASSVTGSATNEKLFF
TRBJ2-7 | TRBV20-1 | TRBD1 | many | TGCAGTGCGGGACAGGGGAATTCCTACGAGCAGTACTTC | CSAGQGNSYEQYF
TRBJ1-5 | TRBV11-1 | - | - | TGTGCCAGCAGCTCACCAGGGGTCAACGATCAGCCCCAGCATTTT | CASSSPGVNDQPQHF
TRBJ2-5 | TRBV7-9 | TRBD2 | - | TGTGCCAGCAGCTCTAGCGGGAGCGGAGAGACCCAGTACTTC | CASSSSGSGETQYF
TRBJ2-7 | TRBV20-1 | TRBD1 | many | TGCAGTGCCGACAGGGGGCAGGACGAGCAGTACTTC | CSADRGQDEQYF
TRBJ1-2 | TRBV9 | - | - | TGTGCCAGCAGCGTGGGAGGGATTTCTCCTAACTATGGCTACACCTTC | CASSVGGISPNYGYTF
TRBJ2-7 | TRBV2 | TRBD2 | once | TGTGCCAGCAAATGGCGAGCGGGGGCCTACGAGCAGTACTTC | CASKWRAGAYEQYF
TRBJ1-2 | TRBV29-1 | - | many | TGCAGCGCCGGGGACTATGGCTACACCTTC | CSAGDYGYTF
TRBJ2-7 | TRBV5-6 | - | - | TGTGCCAGCAGCTCCCCTGGAGGGGGCTACGAGCAGTACTTC | CASSSPGGGYEQYF
TRBJ1-2 | TRBV5-4 | TRBD1 | - | TGTGCCAGCAGCCCGAAGGGGGGACAGGGGGCTTATGGCTACACCTTC | CASSPKGGQGAYGYTF
TRBJ2-5 | TRBV7-9 | TRBD2 | many | TGTGCCAGCAGCTCAGATCTAGCGGGGGGAGGACAGACCCAGTACTTC | CASSSDLAGGGQTQYF
TRBJ2-5 | TRBV12-3/TRBV12-4 | TRBD2 | few | TGTGCCAGCAGGAGCGGGGGGGGCGGTTTGAGGGCCCAGTACTTC | CASRSGGGGLRAQYF
TRBJ1-2 | TRBV2 | TRBD1 | - | TGTGCCAGCAGTGAAGAGACAGGGGGCATCTATGGCTACACCTTC | CASSEETGGIYGYTF
TRBJ1-1 | TRBV10-3 | - | - | TGTGCCATCAGTGAGTCGGCGGGCACTGAAGCTTTCTTT | CAISESAGTEAFF
TRBJ2-2 | TRBV5-1 | TRBD1 | - | TGCGCCAGCACACCGGGACAGGGGAGAACTAGCGGAAGCGGGGAGCTGTTTTTT | CASTPGQGRTSGSGELFF
TRBJ1-5 | TRBV5-7 | - | few | TGTGCCAGCAGCTTGAGGGATATAAATCAGCCCCAGCATTTT | CASSLRDINQPQHF
TRBJ1-5 | TRBV7-3 | - | - | TGTGCCAGCAGCCGTGCCCTGAACACTAACAATCAGCCCCAGCATTTT | CASSRALNTNNQPQHF
TRBJ1-3 | TRBV7-9 | - | many | TGTGCCAGCAGCCCCTCGGAGGGCGGTGGAAACACCATATATTTT | CASSPSEGGGNTIYF
TRBJ2-6 | TRBV2 | TRBD1 | - | TGTACCAGCGAAGAACAGGGGGTTCGGCCTGGGGCCAACGTCCTGACTTTC | CTSEEQGVRPGANVLTF
TRBJ2-5 | TRBV7-2 | - | many | TGTGCCAGCAGCCTCAACAGCGGACGTCAAGAGACCCAGTACTTC | CASSLNSGRQETQYF
TRBJ1-1 | TRBV7-2 | - | - | TGTGCCAGCAGCTTAGTTGCGCAGGGAATAGGGAACACTGAAGCTTTCTTT | CASSLVAQGIGNTEAFF
TRBJ2-5 | TRBV25-1 | - | - | TGTGCCAGCAGTGCTACCCTTACATTGCCCCAAGAGACCCAGTACTTC | CASSATLTLPQETQYF
TRBJ2-7 | TRBV29-1 | - | - | TGCAGCGTTGGGGTAGGGGCGGACTCCTACGAGCAGTACTTC | CSVGVGADSYEQYF
TRBJ1-1 | TRBV24-1 | - | many | TGTGCCACCAGTGACTCTCAGACAGGTTTAACTGAAGCTTTCTTT | CATSDSQTGLTEAFF
TRBJ2-6 | TRBV7-9 | TRBD1 | - | TGTGCCAGCAGCGCGTCCACAGGGGGCTCTGGGGCCAACGTCCTGACTTTC | CASSASTGGSGANVLTF
TRBJ2-3 | TRBV2 | TRBD2 | - | TGTGCCAGCAGGCGGACTAGCGGGAGGGGAGATACGCAGTATTTT | CASRRTSGRGDTQYF
TRBJ1-5 | TRBV20-1 | TRBD1 | - | TGCAGTGCTACCGACAGGGGTAGGGATCAGCCCCAGCATTTT | CSATDRGRDQPQHF
TRBJ1-6 | TRBV10-3 | TRBD1 | - | TGTGCCAGCGAGTATCTCAGGGGGCCCAAAAATTCACCCCTCCACTTT | CASEYLRGPKNSPLHF
TRBJ1-5 | TRBV30 | - | few | TGTGCCTGGAGTGTAAGGGAAGGACAGCCCCAGCATTTT | CAWSVREGQPQHF
TRBJ1-5 | TRBV7-7 | TRBD1 | - | TGTGCTAGCAGCCGTTTACAGGGGAAGGGTCAGCCCCAGCATTTT | CASSRLQGKGQPQHF
TRBJ2-7 | TRBV27 | - | few | TGTGCCAGCAGTGCTCAGGGAATTTCCTACGAGCAGTACTTC | CASSAQGISYEQYF
TRBJ2-5 | TRBV29-1 | - | - | TGCAGCGTAACTCCAGGGGACCAAGAGACCCAGTACTTC | CSVTPGDQETQYF
TRBJ1-1 | TRBV7-2 | - | - | TGTGCCTGGAGTTACATAAACACTGAAGCTTTCTTT | CAWSYINTEAFF